This TCR beta chain is drawn from a study of blood T cell repertoires in COVID-19. The CDR3 sequence is 14 residues long. V trimming: 1 base; J trimming: 4 bases; junction bases outside the gene matches: 4. Germline V gene data show CDR1 as MGHRA and CDR2 as YSYEKL. Here immunoSEQ multiplex PCR was the method, and the copy in TCRdb shows in-frame clones only, minus some. The table includes about 230,000 clones, roughly 85% detected once. The chain employs TRBV4-1 and TRBJ2-7; 7 bases agree with TRBD1. The sequencing sample was made of peripheral blood. This receptor was identified in a man between 45 and 60 years old with COVID-19, enrolled during active disease. In DNA form, the CDR3 reads TGCGCCAGCAGCCAAGTGCAGGGGGAGTACGAGCAGTACTTC. This sequence encodes CASSQVQGEYEQYF.